This T cell receptor (beta chain) stems from a study of glioma-infiltrating T cells after dendritic cell vaccination. The V gene's germline CDR1 is SGHRS and CDR2 YFSETQ. The CDR3 is 13 amino acids. V lost 4 bases, J lost 6 bases, and 6 bases stayed unmatched. Only patients with spare fresh-frozen tumor and over two years of follow-up were included. All glioblastoma patients lacked an isocitrate dehydrogenase mutation. Produced via immunoSEQ multiplex PCR; TCRdb's table is partial and in-frame only. The table includes 75,000 to 100,000 clones, 70% to 80% detected once. This chain links TRBV5-1 with TRBJ1-2; 7 bases match TRBD1. The TCR was taken from a human donor with glioblastoma. This specimen was blood, taken before dendritic cell vaccination. The CDR3 bases are TGCGCCAGCAGCATCGACAGGGTCCATGGCTACACCTTC. Encoded protein: CASSIDRVHGYTF. Using reference TRBV5-1 and TRBJ1-2 for the parts outside the CDR3, the full variable domain is KAGVTQTPRYLIKTRGQQVTLSCSPISGHRSVSWYQQTPGQGLQFLFEYFSETQRNKGNFPGRFSGRQFSNSRSEMNVSTLELGDSALYLCASSIDRVHGYTFGSGTRLTVV.